This T cell receptor (beta chain) stems from a study of vaccination and CD4 T cells after COVID-19. The wider study: Once diagnosed, patients had post-COVID samples drawn a median roughly 97 days later (range 35 to 161).

The CDR3 loop spans 17 amino acids. Germline-derived CDR1 and CDR2 are DFQATT and SNEGSKA (reference sequence). V was clipped by 5 bases and J by 0 bases; unmatched bases: 8. The Oncomine TCR Beta short-read assay was what sequenced the DNA obtained from cultured CD4+ T cells. In TCRdb, the PCR reads were re-called with MiXCR into one record per CDR3 protein. The sample holds 6,400 or so distinct CDR3 sequences, just under 30% seen once. The treatment here: approximately 9-day PBMC culture with coronavirus spike peptide pools or control peptides (ViraFEST assay). During the years 2011-2018, before the COVID-19 pandemic, the unexposed donor's CD4+ T cells were collected. In the ViraFEST assay, peptide-pool expansion preceded TCR sequencing of expanded clonotypes. Probing of unexposed-donor CD4+ T cells with SARS-CoV-2 S/N and four cold-coronavirus spikes was done, cells permitting. This clonotype was picked up a small number of times. Its specificity is unknown.

The sequence was obtained from a human donor in good health. The rearrangement uses TRBV20-1 and TRBJ2-1; 12 bases map to TRBD2. The specimen sequenced was CD4+ T cells from blood, cultured in vitro. The CDR3 here is CSARGLAGSNSYNEQFF. CDR3 coding DNA: TGCAGTGCTCGAGGACTAGCGGGATCGAACTCCTACAATGAGCAGTTCTTC.